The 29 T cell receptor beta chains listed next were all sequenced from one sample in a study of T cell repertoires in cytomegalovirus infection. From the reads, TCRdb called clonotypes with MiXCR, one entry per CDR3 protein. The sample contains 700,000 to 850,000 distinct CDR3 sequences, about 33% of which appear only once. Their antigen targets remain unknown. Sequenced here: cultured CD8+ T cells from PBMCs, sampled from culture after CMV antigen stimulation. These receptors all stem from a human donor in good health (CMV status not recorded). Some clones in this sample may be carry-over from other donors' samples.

Here the CDR3 DNA reads TGTGCCAGCAGCTTATGGGGCGGGGGGGCGACAGATACGCAGTATTTT. It is translated as CASSLWGGGATDTQYF. The chain has TRBV7-3 and TRBJ2-3; TRBD2 matches at 9 bases. This CDR3 region has 16 residues. Germline V gene data show CDR1 as SGHTA and CDR2 as FQGTGA. Unmatched junction bases numbered 6, after V lost 2 bases and J lost 3 bases.

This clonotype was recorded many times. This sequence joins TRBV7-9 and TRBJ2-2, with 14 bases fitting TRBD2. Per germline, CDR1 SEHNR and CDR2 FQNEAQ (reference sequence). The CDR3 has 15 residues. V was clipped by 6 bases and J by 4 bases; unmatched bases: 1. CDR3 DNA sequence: TGTGCCAGCAGGGGACTAGCGGGGGCCACCGGGGAGCTGTTTTTT. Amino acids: CASRGLAGATGELFF.

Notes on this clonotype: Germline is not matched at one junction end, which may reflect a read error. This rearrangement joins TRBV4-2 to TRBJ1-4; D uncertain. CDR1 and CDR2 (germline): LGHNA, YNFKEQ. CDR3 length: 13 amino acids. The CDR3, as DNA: TGTGCCAGCAGTCAAGTCGGTAGCTCCGGACTGTTTTTT. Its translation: CASSQVGSSGLFF.

Written as DNA, the CDR3 is TGTGCCATCAGTGCTCCCAGGGGCGGACCCACCGGGGAGCTGTTTTTT. Its protein product is CAISAPRGGPTGELFF. The V call is TRBV10-3, the J call TRBJ2-2; the D gene is possibly TRBD1 (6 bases). With 4 bases removed from V and 4 bases from J, the gap between germline ends came to 16 bases. Germline V gives CDR1 ENHRY, CDR2 SYGVKD. CDR3 length: 16 amino acids.

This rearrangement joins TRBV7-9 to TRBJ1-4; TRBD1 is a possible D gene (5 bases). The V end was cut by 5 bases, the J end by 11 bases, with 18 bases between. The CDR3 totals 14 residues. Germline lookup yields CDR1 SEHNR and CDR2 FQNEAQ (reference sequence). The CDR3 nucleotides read TGTGCCAGCAGCCCTAGGCAGCTAAAGGGGAAACTGTTTTTT. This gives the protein CASSPRQLKGKLFF.

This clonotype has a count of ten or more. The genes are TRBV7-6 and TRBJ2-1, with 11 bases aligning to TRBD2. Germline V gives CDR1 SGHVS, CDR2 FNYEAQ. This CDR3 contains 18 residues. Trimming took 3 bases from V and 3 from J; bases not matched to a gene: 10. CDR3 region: CASSLLAGGPSVYNEQFF. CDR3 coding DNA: TGTGCCAGCAGCTTGCTAGCGGGGGGTCCCTCCGTCTACAATGAGCAGTTCTTC.

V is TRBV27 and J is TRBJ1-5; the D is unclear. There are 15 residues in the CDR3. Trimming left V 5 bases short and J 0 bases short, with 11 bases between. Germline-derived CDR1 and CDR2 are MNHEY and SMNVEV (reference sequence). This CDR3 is CASSASSYSNQPQHF. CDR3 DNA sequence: TGTGCCAGCAGTGCCTCCAGTTATAGCAATCAGCCCCAGCATTTT.

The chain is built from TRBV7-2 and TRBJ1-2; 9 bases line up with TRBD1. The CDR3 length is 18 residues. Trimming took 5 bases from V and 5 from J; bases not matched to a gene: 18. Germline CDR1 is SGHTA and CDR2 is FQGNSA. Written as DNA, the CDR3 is TGTGCCAGCAGCGAAAAAGGGACAGGGTGCCGCTATTGGTATGGCTACACCTTC. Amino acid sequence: CASSEKGTGCRYWYGYTF.

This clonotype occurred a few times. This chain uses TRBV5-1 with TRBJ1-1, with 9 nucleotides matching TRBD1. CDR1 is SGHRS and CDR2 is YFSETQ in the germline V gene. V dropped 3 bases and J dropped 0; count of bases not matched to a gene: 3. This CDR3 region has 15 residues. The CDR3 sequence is CASSWDRAVNTEAFF. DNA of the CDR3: TGCGCCAGCAGCTGGGACAGGGCCGTGAACACTGAAGCTTTCTTT.

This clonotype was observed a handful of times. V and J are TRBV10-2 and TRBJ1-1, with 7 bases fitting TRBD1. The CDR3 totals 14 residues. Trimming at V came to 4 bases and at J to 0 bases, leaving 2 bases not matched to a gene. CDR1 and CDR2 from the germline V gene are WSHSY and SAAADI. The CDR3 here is CASSGDSLNTEAFF. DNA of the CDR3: TGCGCCAGCAGTGGGGACAGTTTGAACACTGAAGCTTTCTTT.

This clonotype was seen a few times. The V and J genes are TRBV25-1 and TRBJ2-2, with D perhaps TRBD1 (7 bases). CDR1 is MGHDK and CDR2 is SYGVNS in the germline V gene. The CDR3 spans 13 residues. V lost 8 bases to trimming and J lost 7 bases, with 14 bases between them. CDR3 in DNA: TGTGCCAGCGGGGGGACAGTTCTCGGGGAGCTGTTTTTT. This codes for CASGGTVLGELFF.

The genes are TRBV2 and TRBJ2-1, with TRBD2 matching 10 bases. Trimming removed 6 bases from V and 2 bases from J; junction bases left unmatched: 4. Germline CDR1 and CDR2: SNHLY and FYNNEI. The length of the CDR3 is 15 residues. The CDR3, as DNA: TGTGCCAGCAGAAGACTAGCGGGCACCTACAATGAGCAGTTCTTC. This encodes CASRRLAGTYNEQFF.

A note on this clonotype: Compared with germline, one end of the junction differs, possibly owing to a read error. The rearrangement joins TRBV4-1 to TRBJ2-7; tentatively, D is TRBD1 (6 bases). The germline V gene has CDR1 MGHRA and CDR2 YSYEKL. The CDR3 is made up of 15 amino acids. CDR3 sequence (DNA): TGTGCCAGCAGCCAAGAACAGGGAAGCTCCTACGAGCAGTACTTC. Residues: CASSQEQGSSYEQYF.

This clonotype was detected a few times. CDR3 sequence (DNA): TGTGCCAGCAGTTACTCGGGGGGGGTCACTGAAGCTTTCTTT. This translates into CASSYSGGVTEAFF. The chain is built from TRBV6-5 and TRBJ1-1; a weak D match, TRBD1 (5 bases). Germline CDR1 reads MNHEY; CDR2 reads SVGAGI. This CDR3 is 14 amino acids long. Trimming removed 0 bases from V and 4 bases from J, with 9 bases in between.

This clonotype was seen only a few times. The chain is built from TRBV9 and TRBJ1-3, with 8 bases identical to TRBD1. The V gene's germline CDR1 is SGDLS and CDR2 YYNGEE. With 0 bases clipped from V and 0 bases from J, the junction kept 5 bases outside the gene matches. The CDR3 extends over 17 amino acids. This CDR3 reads CASSVDTGGNSGNTIYF. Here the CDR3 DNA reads TGTGCCAGCAGCGTAGATACAGGGGGGAACTCTGGAAACACCATATATTTT.

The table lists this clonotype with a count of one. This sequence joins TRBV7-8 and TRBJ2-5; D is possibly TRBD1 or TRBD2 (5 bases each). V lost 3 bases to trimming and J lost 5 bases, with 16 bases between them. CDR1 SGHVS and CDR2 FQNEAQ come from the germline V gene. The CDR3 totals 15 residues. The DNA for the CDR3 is TGTGCCAGCAGCTTGGTGGACGGGGCGTGGGAGACCCAGTACTTC. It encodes CASSLVDGAWETQYF. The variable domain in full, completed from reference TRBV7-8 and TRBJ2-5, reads GAGVSQSPRYKVAKRGQDVALRCDPISGHVSLFWYQQALGQGPEFLTYFQNEAQLDKSGLPSDRFFAERPEGSVSTLKIQRTQQEDSAVYLCASSLVDGAWETQYFGPGTRLLVL.

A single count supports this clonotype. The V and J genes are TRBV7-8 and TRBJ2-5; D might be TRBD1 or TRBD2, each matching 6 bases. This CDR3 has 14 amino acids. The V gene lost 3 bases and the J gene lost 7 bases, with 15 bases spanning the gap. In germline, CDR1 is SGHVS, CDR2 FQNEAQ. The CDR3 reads CASSFPRGEATQYF. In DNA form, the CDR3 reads TGTGCCAGCAGCTTCCCGAGGGGGGAAGCGACCCAGTACTTC.

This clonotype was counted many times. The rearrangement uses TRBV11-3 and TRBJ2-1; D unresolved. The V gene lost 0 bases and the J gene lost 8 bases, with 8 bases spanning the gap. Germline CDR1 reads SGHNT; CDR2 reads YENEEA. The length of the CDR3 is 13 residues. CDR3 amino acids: CASSLEGFYEQFF. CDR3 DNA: TGTGCCAGCAGCTTAGAGGGTTTCTATGAGCAGTTCTTC.

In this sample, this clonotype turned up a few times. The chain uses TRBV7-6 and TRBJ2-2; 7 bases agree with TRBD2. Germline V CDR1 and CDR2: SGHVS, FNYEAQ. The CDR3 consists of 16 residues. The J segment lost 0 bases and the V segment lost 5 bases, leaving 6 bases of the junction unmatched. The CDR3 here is CASSLGTTSNTGELFF. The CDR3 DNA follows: TGTGCCAGCAGCCTAGGGACTACTTCGAACACCGGGGAGCTGTTTTTT. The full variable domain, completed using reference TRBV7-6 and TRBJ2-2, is GAGVSQSPRYKVTKRGQDVALRCDPISGHVSLYWYRQALGQGPEFLTYFNYEAQQDKSGLPNDRFSAERPEGSISTLTIQRTEQRDSAMYRCASSLGTTSNTGELFFGEGSRLTVL.

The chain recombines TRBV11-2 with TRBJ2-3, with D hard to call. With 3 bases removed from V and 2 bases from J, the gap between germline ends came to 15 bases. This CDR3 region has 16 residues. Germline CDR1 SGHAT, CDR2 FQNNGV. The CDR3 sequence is CASSFKWLSSTDTQYF. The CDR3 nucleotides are TGTGCCAGCAGCTTTAAGTGGCTCAGTTCCACAGATACGCAGTATTTT.

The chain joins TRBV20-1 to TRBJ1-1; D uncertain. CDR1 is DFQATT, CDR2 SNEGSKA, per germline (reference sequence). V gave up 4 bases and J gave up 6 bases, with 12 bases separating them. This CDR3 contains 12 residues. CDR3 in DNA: TGCAGTGCTAAAGGAGGAAGGCCTGAAGCTTTCTTT. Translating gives CSAKGGRPEAFF.

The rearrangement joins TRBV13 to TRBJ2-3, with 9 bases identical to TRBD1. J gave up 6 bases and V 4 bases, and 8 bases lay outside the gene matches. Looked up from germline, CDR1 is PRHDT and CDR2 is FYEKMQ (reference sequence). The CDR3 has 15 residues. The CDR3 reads CASSWTGVGADTQYF. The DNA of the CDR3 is TGTGCCAGCAGCTGGACAGGGGTGGGGGCTGATACGCAGTATTTT.

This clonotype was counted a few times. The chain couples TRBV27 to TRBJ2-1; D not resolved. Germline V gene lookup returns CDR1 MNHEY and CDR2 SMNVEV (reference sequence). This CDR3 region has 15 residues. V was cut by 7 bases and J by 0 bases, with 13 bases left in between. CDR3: CASTLRGSSYNEQFF. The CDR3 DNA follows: TGTGCCAGCACCCTACGTGGTAGCTCCTACAATGAGCAGTTCTTC.

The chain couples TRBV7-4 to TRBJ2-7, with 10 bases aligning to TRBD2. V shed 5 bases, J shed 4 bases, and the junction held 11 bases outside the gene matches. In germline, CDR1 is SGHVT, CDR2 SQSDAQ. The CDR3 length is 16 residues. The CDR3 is CASSLRIGLADYEQYF. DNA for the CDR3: TGTGCCAGCAGCCTGAGGATTGGACTAGCGGATTACGAGCAGTACTTC.

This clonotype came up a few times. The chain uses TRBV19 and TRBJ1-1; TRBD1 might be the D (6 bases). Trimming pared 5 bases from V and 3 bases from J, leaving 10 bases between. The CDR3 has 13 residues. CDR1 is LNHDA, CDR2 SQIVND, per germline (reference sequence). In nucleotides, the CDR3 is TGTGCCAGTAGTCTGGGACAACACACTGAAGCTTTCTTT. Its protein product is CASSLGQHTEAFF.

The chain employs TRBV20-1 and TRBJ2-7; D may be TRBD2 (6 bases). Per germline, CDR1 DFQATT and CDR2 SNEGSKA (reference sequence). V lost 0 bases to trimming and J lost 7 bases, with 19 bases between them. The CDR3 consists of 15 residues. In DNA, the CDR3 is TGCAGTGCTAGAGATCGGGGGATCGGCACCAAGGAGCAGTACTTC. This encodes CSARDRGIGTKEQYF.

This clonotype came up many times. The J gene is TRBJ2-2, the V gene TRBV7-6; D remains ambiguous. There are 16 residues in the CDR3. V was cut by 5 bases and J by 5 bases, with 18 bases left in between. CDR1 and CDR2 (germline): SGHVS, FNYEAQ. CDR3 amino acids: CASSRYPAGPTGELFF. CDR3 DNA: TGTGCCAGCAGCCGATATCCTGCTGGACCTACCGGGGAGCTGTTTTTT. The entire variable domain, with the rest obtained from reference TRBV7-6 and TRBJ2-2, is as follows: GAGVSQSPRYKVTKRGQDVALRCDPISGHVSLYWYRQALGQGPEFLTYFNYEAQQDKSGLPNDRFSAERPEGSISTLTIQRTEQRDSAMYRCASSRYPAGPTGELFFGEGSRLTVL.

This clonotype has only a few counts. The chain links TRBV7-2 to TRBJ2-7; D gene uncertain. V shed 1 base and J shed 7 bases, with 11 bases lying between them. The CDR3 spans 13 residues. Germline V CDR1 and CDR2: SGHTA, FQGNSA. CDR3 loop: CASSLVPPEEQYF. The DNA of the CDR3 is TGTGCCAGCAGCTTAGTACCCCCGGAGGAGCAGTACTTC.

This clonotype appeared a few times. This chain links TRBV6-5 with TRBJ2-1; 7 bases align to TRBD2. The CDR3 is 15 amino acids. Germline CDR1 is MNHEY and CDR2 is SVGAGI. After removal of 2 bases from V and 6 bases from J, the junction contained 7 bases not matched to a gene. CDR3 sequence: CASSYGGGTFNEQFF. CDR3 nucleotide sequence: TGTGCCAGCAGTTACGGGGGGGGGACGTTCAATGAGCAGTTCTTC.